This T cell receptor beta chain was found in a study of blood T cell repertoires in COVID-19. Study at large: COVID-19 samples collected from the United States, Italy and Spain covered acute and convalescent phases.

The cohort comprised adults aged about 18 to 90 years residing in under 25 US areas. Sequencing was performed with immunoSEQ multiplex PCR; in TCRdb, only in-frame clones are kept and a portion is missing. The sample includes approximately 220,000 clones, about four fifths of them seen just once. The V and J ends lost 1 base and 3 bases, in that order; junction bases with no gene match: 7. Germline assignment: CDR1 SEHNR and CDR2 FQNEAQ (reference sequence). The CDR3 is made up of 16 amino acids. The sequence came from a woman between 40 and 55 years old with acute COVID-19. The sample consisted of PBMCs or T cells enriched from blood (not recorded which). This chain joins TRBV7-9 and TRBJ1-1; 8 positions match TRBD1. CDR3 residues: CASSLVGQALYTEAFF. Written as DNA, the CDR3 is TGTGCCAGCAGCTTAGTGGGACAGGCTCTCTACACTGAAGCTTTCTTT.